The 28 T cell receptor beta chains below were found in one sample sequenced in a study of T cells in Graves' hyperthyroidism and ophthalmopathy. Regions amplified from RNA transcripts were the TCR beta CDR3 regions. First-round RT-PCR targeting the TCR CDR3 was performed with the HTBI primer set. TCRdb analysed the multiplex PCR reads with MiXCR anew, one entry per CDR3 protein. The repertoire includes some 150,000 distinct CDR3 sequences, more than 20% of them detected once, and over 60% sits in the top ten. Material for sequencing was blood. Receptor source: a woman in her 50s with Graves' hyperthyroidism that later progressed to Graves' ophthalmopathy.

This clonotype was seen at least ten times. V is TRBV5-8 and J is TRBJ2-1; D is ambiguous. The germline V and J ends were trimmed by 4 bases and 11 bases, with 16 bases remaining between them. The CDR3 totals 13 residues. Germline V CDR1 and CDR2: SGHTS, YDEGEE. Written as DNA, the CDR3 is TGTGCCAGCAGCCCCCTGGTGCTTGGGAAGCAGTTCTTC. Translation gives CASSPLVLGKQFF.

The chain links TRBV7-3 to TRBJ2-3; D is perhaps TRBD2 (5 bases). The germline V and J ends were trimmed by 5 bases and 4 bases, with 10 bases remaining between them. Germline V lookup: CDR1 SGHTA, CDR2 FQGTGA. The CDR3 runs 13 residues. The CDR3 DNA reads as TGTGCCAGCAGCGCGCTAGCCGCAGATACGCAGTATTTT. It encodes CASSALAADTQYF.

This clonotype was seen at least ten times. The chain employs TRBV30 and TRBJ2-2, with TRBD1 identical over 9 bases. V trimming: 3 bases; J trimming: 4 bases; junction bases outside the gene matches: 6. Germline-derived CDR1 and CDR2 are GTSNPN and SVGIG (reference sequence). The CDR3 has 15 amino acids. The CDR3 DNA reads TGTGCCTGGAGCTTCGGGACAGGGAGCACCGGGGAGCTGTTTTTT. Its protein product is CAWSFGTGSTGELFF.

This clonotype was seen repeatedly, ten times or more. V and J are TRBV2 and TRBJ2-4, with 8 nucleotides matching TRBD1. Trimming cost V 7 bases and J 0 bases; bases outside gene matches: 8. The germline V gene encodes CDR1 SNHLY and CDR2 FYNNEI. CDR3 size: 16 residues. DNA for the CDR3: TGTGCCAGCAAACGGGACAGGAGCCTAGCCAAAAACATTCAGTACTTC. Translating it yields CASKRDRSLAKNIQYF. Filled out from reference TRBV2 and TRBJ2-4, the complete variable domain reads EPEVTQTPSHQVTQMGQEVILRCVPISNHLYFYWYRQILGQKVEFLVSFYNNEISEKSEIFDDQFSVERPDGSNFTLKIRSTKLEDSAMYFCASKRDRSLAKNIQYFGAGTRLSVL.

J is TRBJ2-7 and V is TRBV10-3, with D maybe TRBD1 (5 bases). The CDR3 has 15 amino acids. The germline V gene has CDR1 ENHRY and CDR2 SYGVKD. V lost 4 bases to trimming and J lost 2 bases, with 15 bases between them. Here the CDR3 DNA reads TGTGCCATCAGTGGAAGGGGATTCCCCACCTACGAGCAGTACTTC. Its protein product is CAISGRGFPTYEQYF.

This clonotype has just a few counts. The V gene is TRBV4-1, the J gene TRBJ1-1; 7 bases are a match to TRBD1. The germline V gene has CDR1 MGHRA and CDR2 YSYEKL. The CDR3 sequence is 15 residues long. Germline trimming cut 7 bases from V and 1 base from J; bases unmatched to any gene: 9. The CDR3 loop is CASTQAGGPNTEAFF. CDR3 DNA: TGCGCCAGCACCCAGGCAGGGGGACCGAACACTGAAGCTTTCTTT.

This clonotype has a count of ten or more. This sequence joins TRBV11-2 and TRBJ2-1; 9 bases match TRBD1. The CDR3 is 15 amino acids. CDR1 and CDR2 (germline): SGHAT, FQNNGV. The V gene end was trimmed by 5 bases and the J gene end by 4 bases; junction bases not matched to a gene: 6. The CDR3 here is CASSHGQGRYNEQFF. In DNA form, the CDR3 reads TGTGCCAGCAGCCACGGACAGGGGAGGTACAATGAGCAGTTCTTC. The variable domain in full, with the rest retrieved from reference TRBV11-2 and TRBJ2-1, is EAGVAQSPRYKIIEKRQSVAFWCNPISGHATLYWYQQILGQGPKLLIQFQNNGVVDDSQLPKDRFSAERLKGVDSTLKIQPAKLEDSAVYLCASSHGQGRYNEQFFGPGTRLTVL.

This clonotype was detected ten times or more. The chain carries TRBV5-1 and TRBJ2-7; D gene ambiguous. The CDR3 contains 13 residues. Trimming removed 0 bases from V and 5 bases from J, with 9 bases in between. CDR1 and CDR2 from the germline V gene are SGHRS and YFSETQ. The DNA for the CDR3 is TGCGCCAGCAGCTTGGATGTACAAGACGAGCAGTACTTC. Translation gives CASSLDVQDEQYF.

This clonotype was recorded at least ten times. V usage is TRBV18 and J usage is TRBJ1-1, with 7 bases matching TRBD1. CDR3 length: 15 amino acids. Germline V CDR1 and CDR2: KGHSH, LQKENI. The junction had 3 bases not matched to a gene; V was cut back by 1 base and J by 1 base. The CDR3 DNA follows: TGTGCCAGCTCACCACAGGGGGCAAAGAACACTGAAGCTTTCTTT. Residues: CASSPQGAKNTEAFF.

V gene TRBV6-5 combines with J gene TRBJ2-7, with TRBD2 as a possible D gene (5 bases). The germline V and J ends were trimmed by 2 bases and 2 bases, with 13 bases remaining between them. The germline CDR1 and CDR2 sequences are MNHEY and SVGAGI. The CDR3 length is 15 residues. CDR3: CASSYSGLSPYEQYF. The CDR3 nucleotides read TGTGCCAGCAGTTACAGCGGCCTAAGCCCCTACGAGCAGTACTTC.

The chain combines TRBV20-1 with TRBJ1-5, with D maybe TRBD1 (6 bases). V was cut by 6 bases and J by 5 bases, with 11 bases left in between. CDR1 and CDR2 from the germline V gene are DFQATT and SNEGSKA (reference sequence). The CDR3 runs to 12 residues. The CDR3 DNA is TGCAGTGCCGGGGGCGCAGATCAGCCCCAGCATTTT. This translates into CSAGGADQPQHF.

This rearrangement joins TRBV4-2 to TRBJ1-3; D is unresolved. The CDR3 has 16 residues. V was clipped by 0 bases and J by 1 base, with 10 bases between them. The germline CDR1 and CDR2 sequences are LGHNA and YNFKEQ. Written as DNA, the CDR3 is TGTGCCAGCAGCCAAGATCAAACAGTATCTGGAAACACCATATATTTT. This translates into CASSQDQTVSGNTIYF.

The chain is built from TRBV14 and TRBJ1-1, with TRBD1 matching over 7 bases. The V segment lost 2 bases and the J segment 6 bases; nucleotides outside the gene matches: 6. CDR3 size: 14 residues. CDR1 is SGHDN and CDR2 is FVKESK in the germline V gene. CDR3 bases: TGTGCCAGCAGCCAATACAGGGGAGTTGCTGAAGCTTTCTTT. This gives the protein CASSQYRGVAEAFF.

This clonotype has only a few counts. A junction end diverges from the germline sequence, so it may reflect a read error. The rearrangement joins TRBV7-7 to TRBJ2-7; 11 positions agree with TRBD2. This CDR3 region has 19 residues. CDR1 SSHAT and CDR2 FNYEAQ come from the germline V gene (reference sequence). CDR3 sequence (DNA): TGTGCTAGCAGCTTAGTTTTACTAGCGGGAGTAGAGGGCCCCTACGAGCAGTACTTC. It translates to CASSLVLLAGVEGPYEQYF. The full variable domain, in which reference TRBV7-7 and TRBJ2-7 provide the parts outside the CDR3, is GAGVSQSPRYKVTKRGQDVTLRCDPISSHATLYWYQQALGQGPEFLTYFNYEAQPDKSGLPSDRFSAERPEGSISTLTIQRTEQRDSAMYRCASSLVLLAGVEGPYEQYFGPGTRLTVT.

CDR3 sequence reads: CAWSVFRGTSGSGSYNEQFF. The CDR3 region has the DNA TGTGCCTGGAGTGTATTCAGGGGAACTAGCGGGAGCGGCTCCTACAATGAGCAGTTCTTC. The gene calls are TRBV30 and TRBJ2-1; TRBD2 aligns across 11 bases. CDR1 GTSNPN and CDR2 SVGIG come from the germline V gene (reference sequence). Germline trimming cut 0 bases from V and 0 bases from J; bases unmatched to any gene: 13. The CDR3 consists of 20 residues. Using reference TRBV30 and TRBJ2-1 for the parts outside the CDR3, the full variable domain is SQTIHQWPATLVQPVGSPLSLECTVEGTSNPNLYWYRQAAGRGLQLLFYSVGIGQISSEVPQNLSASRPQDRQFILSSKKLLLSDSGFYLCAWSVFRGTSGSGSYNEQFFGPGTRLTVL.

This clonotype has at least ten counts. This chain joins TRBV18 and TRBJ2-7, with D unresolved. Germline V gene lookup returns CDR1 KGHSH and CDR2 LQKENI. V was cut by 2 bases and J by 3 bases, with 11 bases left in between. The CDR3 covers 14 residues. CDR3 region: CASSPAPENYEQYF. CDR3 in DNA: TGTGCCAGCTCACCAGCACCAGAAAACTACGAGCAGTACTTC.

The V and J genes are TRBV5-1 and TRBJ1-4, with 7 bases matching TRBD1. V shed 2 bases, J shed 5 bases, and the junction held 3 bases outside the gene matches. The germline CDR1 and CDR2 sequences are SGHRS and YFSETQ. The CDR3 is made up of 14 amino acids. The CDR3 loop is CASSFKGANEKLFF. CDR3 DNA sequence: TGCGCCAGCAGCTTCAAGGGGGCGAATGAAAAACTGTTTTTT.

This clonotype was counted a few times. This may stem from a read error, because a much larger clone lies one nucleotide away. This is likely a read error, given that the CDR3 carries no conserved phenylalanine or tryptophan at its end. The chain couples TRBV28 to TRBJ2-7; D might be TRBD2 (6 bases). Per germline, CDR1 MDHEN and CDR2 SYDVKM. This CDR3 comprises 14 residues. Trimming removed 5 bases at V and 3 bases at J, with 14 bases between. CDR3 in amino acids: CASSRRLVNYEQYL. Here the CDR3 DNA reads TGTGCCAGCAGTCGCCGACTAGTCAACTACGAGCAGTACCTC.

CDR3 DNA sequence: TGCAGTGCCCCGACTAGCGGGAGGTCAGATACGCAGTATTTT. Amino acids: CSAPTSGRSDTQYF. The chain employs TRBV20-1 and TRBJ2-3; 13 nucleotides line up with TRBD2. Germline V gives CDR1 DFQATT, CDR2 SNEGSKA (reference sequence). CDR3 length equals 14 residues. Unmatched junction bases numbered 4, after V lost 6 bases and J lost 4 bases.

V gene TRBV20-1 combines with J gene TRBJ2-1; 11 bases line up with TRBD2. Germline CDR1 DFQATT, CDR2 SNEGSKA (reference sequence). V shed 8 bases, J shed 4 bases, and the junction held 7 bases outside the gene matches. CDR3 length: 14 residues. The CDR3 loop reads CSSGLAEIYNEQFF. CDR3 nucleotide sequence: TGCAGTTCGGGACTAGCGGAGATATACAATGAGCAGTTCTTC.

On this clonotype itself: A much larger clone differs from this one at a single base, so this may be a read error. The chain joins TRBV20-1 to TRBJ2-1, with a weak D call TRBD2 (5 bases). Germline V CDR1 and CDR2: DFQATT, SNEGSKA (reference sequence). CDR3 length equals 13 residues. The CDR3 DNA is TGCAGTGCTAGGGGGAGCTCCTACAATGAGCAGCTCTTC. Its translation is CSARGSSYNEQLF.

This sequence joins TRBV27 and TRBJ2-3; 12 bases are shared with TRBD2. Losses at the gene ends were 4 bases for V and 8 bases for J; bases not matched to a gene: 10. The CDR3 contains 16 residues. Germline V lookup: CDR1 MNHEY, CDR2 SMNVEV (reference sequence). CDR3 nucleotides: TGTGCCAGCAGTTCCGGACTAGCGGGATTGGTCGGTACGCAGTATTTT. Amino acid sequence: CASSSGLAGLVGTQYF.

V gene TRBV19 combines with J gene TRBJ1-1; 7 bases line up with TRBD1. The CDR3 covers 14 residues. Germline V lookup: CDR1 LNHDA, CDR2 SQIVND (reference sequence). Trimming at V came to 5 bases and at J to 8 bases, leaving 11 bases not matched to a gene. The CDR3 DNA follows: TGTGCCAGTAGTCCCCTCAGGACAGGCGGGGAAGCTTTCTTT. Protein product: CASSPLRTGGEAFF.

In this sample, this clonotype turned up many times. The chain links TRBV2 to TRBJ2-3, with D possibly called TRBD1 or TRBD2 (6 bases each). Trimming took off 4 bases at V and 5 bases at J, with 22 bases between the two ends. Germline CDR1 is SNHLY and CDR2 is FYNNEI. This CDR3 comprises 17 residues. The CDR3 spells CASSAIQGLPYGDTQYF. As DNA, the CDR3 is TGTGCCAGCAGTGCAATACAGGGACTCCCTTACGGAGATACGCAGTATTTT.

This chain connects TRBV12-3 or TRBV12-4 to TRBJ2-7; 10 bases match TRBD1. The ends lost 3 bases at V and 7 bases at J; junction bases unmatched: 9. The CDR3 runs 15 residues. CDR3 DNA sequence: TGTGCCAGCAGTTTGTATCGAGGGACAGGGGATGAGCAGTACTTC. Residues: CASSLYRGTGDEQYF.

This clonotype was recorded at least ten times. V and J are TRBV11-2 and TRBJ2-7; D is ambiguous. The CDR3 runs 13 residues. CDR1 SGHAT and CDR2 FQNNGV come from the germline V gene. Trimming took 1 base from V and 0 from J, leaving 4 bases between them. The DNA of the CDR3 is TGTGCCAGCAGCTTAGCCTTCTCCTACGAGCAGTACTTC. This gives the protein CASSLAFSYEQYF.

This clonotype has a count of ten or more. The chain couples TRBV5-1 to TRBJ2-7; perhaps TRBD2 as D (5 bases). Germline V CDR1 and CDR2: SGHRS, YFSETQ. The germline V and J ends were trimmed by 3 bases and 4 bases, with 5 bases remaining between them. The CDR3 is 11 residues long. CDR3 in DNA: TGCGCCAGCAGCTCGGGATACGAGCAGTACTTC. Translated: CASSSGYEQYF.

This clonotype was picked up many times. The CDR3 reads CASSLLTAYEQYF. In DNA form, the CDR3 reads TGTGCCAGCAGCTTATTAACAGCCTACGAGCAGTACTTC. V and J are TRBV7-2 and TRBJ2-7; D is ambiguous. Germline V CDR1 and CDR2: SGHTA, FQGNSA. The CDR3 spans 13 residues. Trimming cost V 2 bases and J 2 bases, with 7 bases left between them.